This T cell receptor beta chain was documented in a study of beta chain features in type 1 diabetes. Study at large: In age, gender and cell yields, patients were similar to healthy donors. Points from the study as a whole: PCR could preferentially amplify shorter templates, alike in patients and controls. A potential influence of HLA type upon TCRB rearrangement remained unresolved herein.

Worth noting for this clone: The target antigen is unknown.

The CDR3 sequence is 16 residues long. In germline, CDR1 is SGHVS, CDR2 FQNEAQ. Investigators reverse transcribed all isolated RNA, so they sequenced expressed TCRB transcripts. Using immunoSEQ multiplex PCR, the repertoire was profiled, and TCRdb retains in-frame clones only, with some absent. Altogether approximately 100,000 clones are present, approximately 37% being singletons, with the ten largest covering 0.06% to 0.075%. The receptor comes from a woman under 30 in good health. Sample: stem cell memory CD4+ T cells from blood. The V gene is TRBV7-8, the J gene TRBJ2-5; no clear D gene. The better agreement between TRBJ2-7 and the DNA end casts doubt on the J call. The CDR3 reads CASSLVGSTISYEQYF. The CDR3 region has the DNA TGTGCCAGCAGCTTAGTGGGCTCCACGATCTCCTACGAGCAGTACTTC.